The present entry profiles one T cell receptor (beta chain) with its context. Its cognate antigen is unknown. The sample carries other DNA sequences with the same CDR3. What was sequenced were expressed TCRB transcripts, since all of the isolated RNA had been reverse transcribed. TCRdb's table, derived via immunoSEQ multiplex PCR, lists solely in-frame clones and lacks some. The sample shows hundreds of thousands of clones, around 12% of them seen only once. This sample was taken from a study of beta chain features in type 1 diabetes. Study-level findings and limits: Shortening of TCRB CDR3s, moderate but significant, appeared in all four CD4+ subsets of Type 1 diabetes patients. The similarity of naive, central memory and Treg TCRB repertoires appeared greater among patients than among healthy donors. Possibly, sequencing cDNA over-represented cells that had high TCR expression levels. Short templates might get an advantage during PCR, and this would be equal in patients and controls.

The CDR3 is 14 amino acids. Germline CDR1 reads MNHEY; CDR2 reads SMNVEV (reference sequence). The V end lost 5 bases, the J end lost 0 bases, and 11 bases lay between the germline ends. The TCR sequence derives from a man aged 18 to 30 in good health. The chain couples TRBV27 to TRBJ2-7; TRBD1 might be the D (6 bases). The sample consisted of naive CD4+ T cells from blood. The CDR3 loop reads CASSPTGSSYEQYF. The CDR3 region has the DNA TGTGCCAGCAGTCCGACAGGTAGCTCCTACGAGCAGTACTTC.